This TCR beta chain came from a study of shared clonotypes between healthy human individuals. Overall study context: The cohort had two women and three men, ages 18 to 49.

Only in-frame clones appear in the TCRdb table, and some are missing; sequencing was by immunoSEQ multiplex PCR. The top ten clones hold about 0.32% of a sample with roughly 410,000 clones, about 96% of them seen once. Germline loops: CDR1 SGHRS, CDR2 YFSETQ. The junction had 8 bases not matched to a gene; V was cut back by 2 bases and J by 7 bases. This CDR3 comprises 15 residues. Comment on this clone: What it binds is not known.

Overall study findings and caveats: Clonotype sharing among donors likely depends on sequencing depth.

Sequenced input: memory CD8+ T cells sorted from blood. Subset indicated: CD45RO+ cells pooled with CCR7-negative TemRA cells. The TCR was taken from a man aged 30 to 39 in good health. The rearrangement links TRBV5-1 to TRBJ2-3, with 9 bases that match TRBD2. The CDR3 spells CASSFAGGQVHTQYF. In DNA, the CDR3 is TGCGCCAGCAGCTTTGCGGGAGGGCAGGTTCATACGCAGTATTTT.